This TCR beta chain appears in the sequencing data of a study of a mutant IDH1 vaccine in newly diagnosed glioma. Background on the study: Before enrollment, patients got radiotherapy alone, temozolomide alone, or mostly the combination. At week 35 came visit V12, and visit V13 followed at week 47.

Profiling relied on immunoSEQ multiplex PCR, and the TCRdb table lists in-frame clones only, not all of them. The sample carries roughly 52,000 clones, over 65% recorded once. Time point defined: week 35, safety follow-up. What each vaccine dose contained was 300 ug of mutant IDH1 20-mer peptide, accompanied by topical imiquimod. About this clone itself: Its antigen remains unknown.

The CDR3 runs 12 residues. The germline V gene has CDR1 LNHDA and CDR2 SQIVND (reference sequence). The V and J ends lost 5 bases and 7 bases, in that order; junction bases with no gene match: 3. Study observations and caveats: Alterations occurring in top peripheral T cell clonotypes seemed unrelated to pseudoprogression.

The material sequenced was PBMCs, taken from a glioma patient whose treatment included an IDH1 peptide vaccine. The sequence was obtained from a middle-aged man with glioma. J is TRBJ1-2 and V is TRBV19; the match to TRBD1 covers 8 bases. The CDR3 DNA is TGTGCCAGTAGTCAGGGGGCGCTTGGCTACACCTTC. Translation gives CASSQGALGYTF.